The 11 T cell receptor beta chains listed next were all sequenced from one sample in a study of cytomegalovirus exposure and HLA in healthy donors. The PCR was carried out with 60 Vbeta primers and 13 Jbeta primers. This table comes from immunoSEQ multiplex PCR, and its TCRdb copy is limited to in-frame clones, with some not included. This table has approximately 52,000 clones, approximately 80% appearing once. The sequenced sample consisted of PBMCs. Every receptor here comes from a female donor in good health and CMV-seronegative.

The DNA for the CDR3 is TGTGCCAGCAGTTTACCTCAGGGCTACGAGCAGTACTTC. Translating it yields CASSLPQGYEQYF. This chain joins TRBV28 and TRBJ2-7, with D possibly being TRBD1 (5 bases). This CDR3 has 13 residues. Trimming removed 2 bases at V and 3 bases at J, with 8 bases between. In germline, CDR1 is MDHEN, CDR2 SYDVKM.

V is TRBV7-2 and J is TRBJ2-1, with D maybe TRBD2 (6 bases). V was trimmed by 3 bases and J by 4 bases, leaving 16 bases between them. This CDR3 contains 16 residues. CDR1 is SGHTA, CDR2 FQGNSA, per germline. CDR3 in amino acids: CASSLSGSGGYNEQFF. CDR3 coding DNA: TGTGCCAGCAGCTTGTCGGGGTCAGGAGGGTACAATGAGCAGTTCTTC.

This clone was recorded once. The V call is TRBV7-2, the J call TRBJ2-7; no clear D gene. The ends were cut back, 5 bases at V and 7 bases at J, with 15 bases in the middle. Germline V gives CDR1 SGHTA, CDR2 FQGNSA. This CDR3 spans 13 amino acids. For the CDR3, the DNA is TGTGCCAGCAGCGACGGGTTTGGTTGGGAGCAGTACTTC. This translates into CASSDGFGWEQYF. The full variable domain, with the rest looked up from reference TRBV7-2 and TRBJ2-7, is GAGVSQSPSNKVTEKGKDVELRCDPISGHTALYWYRQSLGQGLEFLIYFQGNSAPDKSGLPSDRFSAERTGGSVSTLTIQRTQQEDSAVYLCASSDGFGWEQYFGPGTRLTVT.

This clone was seen once. V is TRBV7-9 and J is TRBJ1-4, with D perhaps matching TRBD1 (5 bases). Trimming cost V 2 bases and J 5 bases, with 9 bases left between them. CDR3 length: 14 residues. Germline lookup yields CDR1 SEHNR and CDR2 FQNEAQ (reference sequence). CDR3 coding DNA: TGTGCCAGCAGCTTAAGGGGCAGGAATGAAAAACTGTTTTTT. Encoded protein: CASSLRGRNEKLFF.

This clone showed up just a few times. This rearrangement joins TRBV29-1 to TRBJ2-1; 7 bases fit TRBD2. Trimming removed 5 bases from V and 4 bases from J; junction bases left unmatched: 11. Germline-derived CDR1 and CDR2 are SQVTM and ANQGSEA. The CDR3 consists of 15 residues. The CDR3 protein is CSVNYVGGMYNEQFF. The CDR3 DNA sequence: TGCAGCGTTAATTATGTCGGGGGGATGTACAATGAGCAGTTCTTC.

This sequence joins TRBV7-2 and TRBJ2-1, with TRBD1 matching 8 bases. The CDR3 is 14 residues long. The V and J ends lost 5 bases and 5 bases, in that order; junction bases with no gene match: 5. The germline V gene encodes CDR1 SGHTA and CDR2 FQGNSA. CDR3 nucleotides: TGTGCCAGCAGCCTCATGACAGGGGACAATGAGCAGTTCTTC. This encodes CASSLMTGDNEQFF.

This chain connects TRBV5-6 to TRBJ2-3; 13 bases line up with TRBD2. V was clipped by 6 bases and J by 6 bases; unmatched bases: 7. This CDR3 spans 15 amino acids. Germline V gene sequence: CDR1 SGHDT, CDR2 YYEEEE. CDR3 loop: CASTPGLAGRDTQYF. CDR3 nucleotide sequence: TGTGCCAGCACCCCGGGACTAGCGGGGAGGGATACGCAGTATTTT.

The chain couples TRBV10-1 to TRBJ2-7; 7 bases agree with TRBD1. CDR1 and CDR2 from the germline V gene are WNHNN and SYGVQD (reference sequence). V gave up 11 bases and J gave up 2 bases; unmatched junction bases: 6. The CDR3 consists of 12 residues. As DNA, the CDR3 is TGCGCCGTACAGGGGTCGGCCTACGAGCAGTACTTC. It specifies CAVQGSAYEQYF.

The CDR3 DNA reads as TGTGCCAGCTCACCGAGACAGGGCGACACCGGGGAGCTGTTTTTT. Its protein is CASSPRQGDTGELFF. The chain has TRBV18 and TRBJ2-2, with 7 bases lining up with TRBD1. The germline V gene has CDR1 KGHSH and CDR2 LQKENI. V lost 3 bases, J lost 3 bases, and 4 bases stayed unmatched. The CDR3 spans 15 residues.

The chain is built from TRBV10-3 and TRBJ1-2; D is undetermined. This CDR3 contains 16 residues. With 1 base removed from V and 0 bases from J, the gap between germline ends came to 12 bases. Germline CDR1 and CDR2: ENHRY and SYGVKD. The CDR3 spells CAISEYVGAANYGYTF. The CDR3 DNA sequence: TGTGCCATCAGTGAGTATGTAGGAGCGGCTAACTATGGCTACACCTTC.

The V call is TRBV4-2, the J call TRBJ1-5, with TRBD1 matching 7 bases. Germline CDR1 LGHNA, CDR2 YNFKEQ. The trim removed 4 bases at V and 2 bases at J, leaving 5 bases unmatched. The CDR3 totals 15 residues. CDR3 nucleotide sequence: TGTGCCAGCAGCCTCACCGACAGGGGCAATCAGCCCCAGCATTTT. Its translation: CASSLTDRGNQPQHF.